This T cell receptor (beta chain) was recovered during a study of T cell changes during pregnancy in multiple sclerosis. The germline V and J ends were trimmed by 2 bases and 6 bases, with 11 bases remaining between them. Germline V lookup: CDR1 MNHNY, CDR2 SVGAGI (reference sequence). The CDR3 covers 14 residues. TCRdb keeps only in-frame clones here, not all; method: immunoSEQ multiplex PCR. Among tens of thousands of clones listed, approximately 92% were seen once. The V call is TRBV6-6, the J call TRBJ2-1, with D perhaps TRBD2 (5 bases). Source: CD4+ T cells from peripheral blood mononuclear cells, taken in the second trimester of pregnancy. The TCR comes from a female donor in good health, enrolled as a control in a pregnancy study. CDR3 sequence: CASSYTDLPNEQFF. The CDR3, as DNA: TGTGCCAGCAGTTACACGGACTTACCCAATGAGCAGTTCTTC.